These 20 T cell receptor beta chains were all obtained from the same sample, sequenced in a study of blood T cell repertoires in COVID-19. The data were produced by immunoSEQ multiplex PCR, yet TCRdb's version contains in-frame clones alone and is incomplete. The sample lists 59,000 or so clones; roughly 88% were seen once. Material: peripheral blood. The receptors shown here come from a human donor in a cohort sampled during active COVID-19.

The J gene is TRBJ2-7, the V gene TRBV18; 13 nucleotides line up with TRBD2. Germline V lookup: CDR1 KGHSH, CDR2 LQKENI. The V segment lost 5 bases and the J segment 3 bases; nucleotides outside the gene matches: 4. The CDR3 runs to 15 residues. This chain's CDR3 is CASSSGLAGLYEQYF. CDR3 nucleotide sequence: TGTGCCAGCTCATCGGGACTAGCGGGACTCTACGAGCAGTACTTC.

The rearrangement links TRBV27 to TRBJ2-3, with D perhaps matching TRBD2 (5 bases). Per the germline V gene, CDR1 is MNHEY and CDR2 is SMNVEV (reference sequence). The CDR3 runs to 14 residues. The V end was cut by 10 bases, the J end by 4 bases, with 18 bases between. The CDR3 here is CATSWGVGPDTQYF. In DNA form, the CDR3 reads TGTGCCACCTCGTGGGGAGTAGGCCCAGATACGCAGTATTTT.

The CDR3 nucleotides read TGTGCCAGCTCACCGACTAGCGGTTCCTACAATGAGCAGTTCTTC. Translation gives CASSPTSGSYNEQFF. V gene TRBV18 combines with J gene TRBJ2-1; 9 nucleotides match TRBD2. Trimming at V came to 3 bases and at J to 1 base, leaving 1 base not matched to a gene. This CDR3 is 15 amino acids long. Germline CDR1 reads KGHSH; CDR2 reads LQKENI.

This chain uses TRBV10-2 with TRBJ1-1, with D perhaps matching TRBD1 (6 bases). V lost 5 bases to trimming and J lost 1 base, with 14 bases between them. The CDR3 runs to 15 residues. Germline V gene sequence: CDR1 WSHSY, CDR2 SAAADI. The CDR3 protein is CASSSHRVGNTEAFF. The CDR3 coding sequence is TGCGCCAGCAGTAGCCACAGGGTTGGGAACACTGAAGCTTTCTTT.

The CDR3 DNA reads TGTGCCAGCAGTTTATGGGACAGGGACTACGAGCAGTACTTC. This translates into CASSLWDRDYEQYF. The rearrangement uses TRBV28 and TRBJ2-7; TRBD1 aligns across 8 bases. J gave up 3 bases and V 0 bases, and 1 base lay outside the gene matches. Germline CDR1 is MDHEN and CDR2 is SYDVKM. The CDR3 is 14 amino acids.

J is TRBJ2-5 and V is TRBV24-1, with a possible D match to TRBD1 (6 bases). From germline, CDR1 is KGHDR and CDR2 SFDVKD. Deletions cut 0 bases from V and 2 bases from J, with 12 bases between. The CDR3 spans 16 residues. The CDR3 region is CATSDLPGQKQETQYF. Written as DNA, the CDR3 is TGTGCCACCAGTGATTTGCCGGGACAAAAACAAGAGACCCAGTACTTC.

CDR3 sequence: CASSSPAEGEAFF. CDR3 bases: TGTGCCAGCAGTTCCCCTGCTGAGGGTGAAGCTTTCTTT. V and J are TRBV28 and TRBJ1-1, with D uncertain. Germline loops: CDR1 MDHEN, CDR2 SYDVKM. V lost 4 bases, J lost 7 bases, and 13 bases lay in between. The CDR3 has 13 residues. Combining the CDR3 with reference TRBV28 and TRBJ1-1 gives the whole variable domain DVKVTQSSRYLVKRTGEKVFLECVQDMDHENMFWYRQDPGLGLRLIYFSYDVKMKEKGDIPEGYSVSREKKERFSLILESASTNQTSMYLCASSSPAEGEAFFGQGTRLTVV.

This clone was recorded only once. The gene calls are TRBV2 and TRBJ2-5; 8 nucleotides agree with TRBD1. The V and J ends lost 7 bases and 2 bases, in that order; junction bases with no gene match: 3. The CDR3 is 13 residues long. Looked up from germline, CDR1 is SNHLY and CDR2 is FYNNEI. The CDR3 DNA reads TGTGCCAGCAATGGACAGGGACAAGAGACCCAGTACTTC. Its translation: CASNGQGQETQYF.

The genes are TRBV5-1 and TRBJ2-5; D ambiguous. The CDR3 spans 15 residues. The germline V gene encodes CDR1 SGHRS and CDR2 YFSETQ. Trimming cost V 0 bases and J 5 bases, with 14 bases left between them. This chain's CDR3 is CASSLDTASSETQYF. Written as DNA, the CDR3 is TGCGCCAGCAGCTTGGACACCGCAAGTTCGGAGACCCAGTACTTC.

The chain uses TRBV5-4 and TRBJ2-7, with D possibly being TRBD2 (6 bases). The CDR3 is made up of 17 amino acids. Germline loops: CDR1 SGHNT, CDR2 YYREEE (reference sequence). V lost 1 base and J lost 0, with 17 bases in between. The CDR3 DNA sequence: TGTGCCAGCAGCTTGAAATTTACTCGGAGGGCCTCCTACGAGCAGTACTTC. Encoded protein: CASSLKFTRRASYEQYF. The whole variable domain, filled in from reference TRBV5-4 and TRBJ2-7, reads ETGVTQSPTHLIKTRGQQVTLRCSSQSGHNTVSWYQQALGQGPQFIFQYYREEENGRGNFPPRFSGLQFPNYSSELNVNALELDDSALYLCASSLKFTRRASYEQYFGPGTRLTVT.

The chain recombines TRBV27 with TRBJ2-7; 8 nucleotides align to TRBD1. Trimming took 3 bases from V and 4 from J; bases not matched to a gene: 5. This CDR3 region has 14 residues. Germline assignment: CDR1 MNHEY and CDR2 SMNVEV (reference sequence). DNA for the CDR3: TGTGCCAGCAGTTTCAGGGGGCGCTTTTACGAGCAGTACTTC. It codes for CASSFRGRFYEQYF.

This chain connects TRBV18 to TRBJ1-1; TRBD1 might be the D (5 bases). Germline V gene data show CDR1 as KGHSH and CDR2 as LQKENI. Trimming left V 5 bases short and J 1 base short, with 8 bases between. The CDR3 totals 13 residues. CDR3 bases: TGTGCCAGCTCAGTGCAGGGGAACACTGAAGCTTTCTTT. This translates into CASSVQGNTEAFF.

The rearrangement links TRBV19 to TRBJ2-5, with 7 bases identical to TRBD1. The length of the CDR3 is 13 residues. The J segment lost 4 bases and the V segment lost 5 bases, leaving 4 bases of the junction unmatched. The germline CDR1 and CDR2 sequences are LNHDA and SQIVND (reference sequence). The CDR3 DNA follows: TGTGCCAGTAGTCCGACAGGGTCAGAGACCCAGTACTTC. It translates to CASSPTGSETQYF.

The chain uses TRBV28 and TRBJ2-3, with unresolved D. There are 12 residues in the CDR3. V lost 2 bases, J lost 8 bases, and 8 bases lay in between. CDR1 and CDR2 (germline): MDHEN, SYDVKM. CDR3 in amino acids: CASSLVSSTQYF. The DNA of the CDR3 is TGTGCCAGCAGTTTAGTTTCCAGTACGCAGTATTTT.

CDR3 amino acids: CASSLMRSVERGPTSNQPQHF. DNA for the CDR3: TGTGCCAGCAGCTTAATGCGATCCGTTGAAAGGGGGCCCACAAGCAATCAGCCCCAGCATTTT. The chain combines TRBV7-3 with TRBJ1-5; 7 bases align to TRBD1. CDR3 length: 21 amino acids. Per the germline V gene, CDR1 is SGHTA and CDR2 is FQGTGA. V dropped 1 base and J dropped 1; count of bases not matched to a gene: 19.

Written as DNA, the CDR3 is TGTGCCAGCAGCCAAGAGGGACTAGCCTCTTTCACAGATACGCAGTATTTT. This encodes CASSQEGLASFTDTQYF. This chain connects TRBV14 to TRBJ2-3, with 9 bases lining up with TRBD2. Germline CDR1 and CDR2: SGHDN and FVKESK. V trimming: 0 bases; J trimming: 2 bases; junction bases outside the gene matches: 6. CDR3 size: 17 residues.

The chain is built from TRBV27 and TRBJ1-2; D perhaps matches TRBD1 (6 bases). The CDR3 length is 12 residues. Trimming removed 4 bases from V and 6 bases from J, with 9 bases in between. Germline lookup yields CDR1 MNHEY and CDR2 SMNVEV (reference sequence). The CDR3 bases are TGTGCCAGCAGTTCAGGGGTTCATGGCTACACCTTC. Its translation is CASSSGVHGYTF.

The V and J genes are TRBV6-5 and TRBJ1-5, with 9 bases aligning to TRBD1. This CDR3 spans 14 amino acids. V gave up 10 bases and J gave up 6 bases; unmatched junction bases: 10. The germline V gene has CDR1 MNHEY and CDR2 SVGAGI. CDR3 sequence (DNA): TGTGCCACCGGCGGGACAGGGACATCTCAGCCCCAGCATTTT. This sequence encodes CATGGTGTSQPQHF.

The rearrangement uses TRBV28 and TRBJ1-4; a weak D match, TRBD1 (5 bases). The CDR3 contains 12 residues. Germline V lookup: CDR1 MDHEN, CDR2 SYDVKM. V lost 6 bases and J 6 bases, leaving 8 bases between the germline ends. The CDR3 region is CASRGVHEKLFF. The CDR3 coding sequence is TGTGCCAGCAGAGGGGTTCATGAAAAACTGTTTTTT.

The chain combines TRBV5-4 with TRBJ2-5; weak D call: TRBD1 (6 bases). This CDR3 contains 15 residues. Germline-derived CDR1 and CDR2 are SGHNT and YYREEE (reference sequence). Trimming stripped 0 bases from V and 1 base from J, with 10 bases between. CDR3 nucleotides: TGTGCCAGCAGCTTGGACAGGGAAGGCCAAGAGACCCAGTACTTC. This translates into CASSLDREGQETQYF.